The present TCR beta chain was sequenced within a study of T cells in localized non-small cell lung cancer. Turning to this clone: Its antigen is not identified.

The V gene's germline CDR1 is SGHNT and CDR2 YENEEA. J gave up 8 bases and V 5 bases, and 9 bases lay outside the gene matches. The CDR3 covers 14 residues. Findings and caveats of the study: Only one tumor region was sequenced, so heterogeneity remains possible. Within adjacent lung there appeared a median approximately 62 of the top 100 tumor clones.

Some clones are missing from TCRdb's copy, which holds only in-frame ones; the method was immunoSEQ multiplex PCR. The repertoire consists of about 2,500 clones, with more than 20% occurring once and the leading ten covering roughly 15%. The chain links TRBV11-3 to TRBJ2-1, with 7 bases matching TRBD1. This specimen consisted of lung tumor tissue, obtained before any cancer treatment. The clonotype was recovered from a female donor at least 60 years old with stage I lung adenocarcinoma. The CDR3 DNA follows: TGTGCCAGCAGCCCCGGGACAGCCTGGGATGAGCAGTTCTTC. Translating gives CASSPGTAWDEQFF.